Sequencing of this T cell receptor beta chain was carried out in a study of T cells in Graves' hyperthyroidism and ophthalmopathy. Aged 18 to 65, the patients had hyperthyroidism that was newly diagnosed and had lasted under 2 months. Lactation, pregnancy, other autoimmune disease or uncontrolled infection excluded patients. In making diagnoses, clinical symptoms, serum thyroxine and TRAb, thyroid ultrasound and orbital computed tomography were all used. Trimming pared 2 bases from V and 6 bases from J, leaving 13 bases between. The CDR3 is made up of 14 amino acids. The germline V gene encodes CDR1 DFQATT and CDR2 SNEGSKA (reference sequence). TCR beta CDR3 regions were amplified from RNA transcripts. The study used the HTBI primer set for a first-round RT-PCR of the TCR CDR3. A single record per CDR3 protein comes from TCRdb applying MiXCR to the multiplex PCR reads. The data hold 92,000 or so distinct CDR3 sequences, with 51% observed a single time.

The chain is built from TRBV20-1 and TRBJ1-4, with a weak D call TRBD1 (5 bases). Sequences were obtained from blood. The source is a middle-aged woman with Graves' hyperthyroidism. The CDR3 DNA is TGCAGTGCTAGACGCGGGGGTGAGGATGAAAAACTGTTTTTT. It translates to CSARRGGEDEKLFF.